Listed below are T cell receptor beta chains from one sample, sequenced in a study of blood T cell repertoires in COVID-19. The assay was immunoSEQ multiplex PCR, and TCRdb's table has in-frame clones only and misses some. Of approximately 61,000 clones in the sample, approximately 83% were seen once. The sample taken for sequencing was peripheral blood. Receptors originate from a human donor in a cohort sampled during active COVID-19. CDR3s include the opening cysteine and the closing phenylalanine or tryptophan. Each record gives: J gene, D gene, V gene, CDR3 protein. A D gene is named only where the DNA matches it firmly.

TRBJ2-2 | TRBD1 | TRBV5-4 | CASSPGTATHGELFF
TRBJ1-1 | - | TRBV9 | CASSVVRVATEAFF
TRBJ1-1 | - | TRBV27 | CASRVIGGMDTEAFF
TRBJ2-7 | - | TRBV4-1 | CASSQDPEFVAEQYF
TRBJ2-1 | - | TRBV27 | CASGAGRWQFF
TRBJ1-6 | - | TRBV7-2 | CASRDNRNSPLHF
TRBJ1-2 | - | TRBV28 | CASSFLGGRRYGYTF
TRBJ2-7 | TRBD1 | TRBV28 | CASSLDRSLYEQYF
TRBJ2-7 | TRBD2 | TRBV4-1 | CASGGLGRAMNEQYF
TRBJ1-1 | TRBD1 | TRBV29-1 | CSVGLDRGLAEAFF
TRBJ1-1 | - | TRBV11-2 | CASSPGGAASGEAFF
TRBJ1-2 | TRBD1 | TRBV24-1 | CATSDPGQGNYGYTF
TRBJ2-1 | TRBD2 | TRBV27 | CASSSRTSGIDYNEQFF
TRBJ1-2 | - | TRBV28 | CASRGAASYTF
TRBJ2-3 | TRBD1 | TRBV27 | CASSSGGTQYF
TRBJ2-7 | TRBD1 | TRBV5-1 | CASSGDRGAYEQYF
TRBJ2-1 | - | TRBV6-1 | CASSEGVVNNEQFF
TRBJ1-3 | - | TRBV7-8 | CASSDYRANTIYF
TRBJ2-1 | TRBD2 | TRBV5-1 | CASSSGLVGTYNEQFF
TRBJ2-7 | TRBD2 | TRBV9 | CASSPTSGRGSEQYF
TRBJ1-1 | - | TRBV5-1 | CASSLDPGRGTEAFF
TRBJ2-1 | - | TRBV25-1 | CASSADSPKRNEQFF
TRBJ2-1 | - | TRBV27 | CASTVLGGEQFF
TRBJ2-7 | - | TRBV28 | CASSLVGLTYEQYF
TRBJ2-1 | - | TRBV27 | CASSIGGAGEQFF
TRBJ1-5 | - | TRBV7-2 | CASSLVRREPQHF
TRBJ2-1 | - | TRBV5-1 | CASSPPLAGNEQFF
TRBJ2-1 | - | TRBV27 | CASSTTTRYNEQFF
TRBJ1-5 | - | TRBV27 | CASSLEENQPQHF
TRBJ2-7 | - | TRBV2 | CASSAVSNYEQYF
TRBJ2-5 | - | TRBV7-3 | CASSTQVGPQETQYF
TRBJ2-2 | TRBD1 | TRBV28 | CASSPSSGQGAGELFF
TRBJ1-4 | TRBD1 | TRBV7-2 | CASSSFLGQPEF
TRBJ2-1 | TRBD1 | TRBV28 | CASSPPDRGDEQFF
TRBJ2-7 | TRBD1 | TRBV18 | CASSPGQGFSSEQYF
TRBJ2-7 | TRBD1 | TRBV4-1 | CASSQAYAGQGIYEQYF
TRBJ1-1 | TRBD1 | TRBV7-2 | CASSGGRQGRNTEAFF
TRBJ2-5 | - | TRBV11-3 | CASSPRRRETQYF
TRBJ1-1 | TRBD1 | TRBV2 | CASSYRGLNTEAFF
TRBJ2-5 | TRBD1 | TRBV5-1 | CASRHGQGKYQETQYF
TRBJ1-6 | - | TRBV9 | CASTAQGGDSPLHF
TRBJ2-1 | TRBD2 | TRBV19 | CASSIIASGNEQFF
TRBJ2-7 | TRBD2 | TRBV4-2 | CASSQTASGDLYEQYF
TRBJ2-7 | - | TRBV28 | CASSPGDSLRGQYF
TRBJ1-1 | - | TRBV28 | CASSLLYTEAFF
TRBJ2-2 | TRBD1 | TRBV5-1 | CASSPGDRGRPGELFF
TRBJ1-1 | TRBD1 | TRBV15 | CATSRGFGQGATLNTEAFF